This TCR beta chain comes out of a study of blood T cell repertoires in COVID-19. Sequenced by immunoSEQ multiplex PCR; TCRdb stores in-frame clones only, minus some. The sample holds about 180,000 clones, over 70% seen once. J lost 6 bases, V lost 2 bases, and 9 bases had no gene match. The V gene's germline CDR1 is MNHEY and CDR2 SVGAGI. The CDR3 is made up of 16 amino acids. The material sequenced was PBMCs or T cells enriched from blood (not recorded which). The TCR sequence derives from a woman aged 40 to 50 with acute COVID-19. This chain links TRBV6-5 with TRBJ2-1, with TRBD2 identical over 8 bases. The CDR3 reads CASSYRRGSGTNEQFF. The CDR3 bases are TGTGCCAGCAGTTACCGGCGGGGTAGCGGGACCAATGAGCAGTTCTTC.